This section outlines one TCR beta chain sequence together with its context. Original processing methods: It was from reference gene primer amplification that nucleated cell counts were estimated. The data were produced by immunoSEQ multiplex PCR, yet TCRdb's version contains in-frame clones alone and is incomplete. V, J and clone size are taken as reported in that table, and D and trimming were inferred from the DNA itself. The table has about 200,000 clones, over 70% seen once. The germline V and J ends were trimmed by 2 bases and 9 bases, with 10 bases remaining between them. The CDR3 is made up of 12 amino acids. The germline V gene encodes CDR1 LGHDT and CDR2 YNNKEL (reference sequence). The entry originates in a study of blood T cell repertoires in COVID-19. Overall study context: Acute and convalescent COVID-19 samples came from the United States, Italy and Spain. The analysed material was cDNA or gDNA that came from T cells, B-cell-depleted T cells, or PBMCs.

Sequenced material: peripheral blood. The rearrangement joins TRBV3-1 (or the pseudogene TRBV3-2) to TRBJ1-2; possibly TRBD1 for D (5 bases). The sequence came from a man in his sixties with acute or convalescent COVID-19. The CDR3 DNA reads TGTGCCAGCAGCCAATCCAGGGTCAGCTACACCTTC. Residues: CASSQSRVSYTF.